This TCR beta chain was captured in a study of T-cell memory formation after mild COVID-19. Broader study findings: Among clones contracting day 15 to 85, CD4/CD8 was balanced, whereas later expanders leaned CD4+.

Per germline, CDR1 SGHAT and CDR2 FQNNGV. V was cut by 5 bases and J by 0 bases, with 10 bases left in between. There are 14 residues in the CDR3. As regards this clonotype: Antigen: not known.

Barcoded TCR alpha and TCR beta cDNA libraries with UMIs came from 5'RACE using constant-segment primers. TCRdb independently ran MiXCR on the 5' RACE reads; one entry per CDR3 protein. The data contain 450,000 or so distinct CDR3 sequences, around 19% of them singletons. Sequencing used PBMCs or a T cell subset sorted from them (not recorded which). The receptor's source is an adult woman who had mild COVID-19 (a few samples of this study predate the infection). Cell type and time point are not known. The genes are TRBV11-2 and TRBJ1-1; D call uncertain. The CDR3 DNA sequence: TGTGCCAGCAGCCGACGCCTGATGAACACTGAAGCTTTCTTT. Protein product: CASSRRLMNTEAFF.